The T cell receptor beta chain described here comes from a study of T cell changes during pregnancy in multiple sclerosis. Assay used: immunoSEQ multiplex PCR; TCRdb lists only in-frame clones, some missing. In the table there are approximately 70,000 clones, more than 90% of which are singletons. Trimming at V came to 4 bases and at J to 5 bases, leaving 7 bases not matched to a gene. Per germline, CDR1 MDHEN and CDR2 SYDVKM. This CDR3 contains 15 residues. The receptor was derived from a female donor with multiple sclerosis, enrolled in a pregnancy study. The sample in question was peripheral blood, obtained in the second trimester of pregnancy. The chain has TRBV28 and TRBJ2-2; 7 bases match TRBD2. CDR3 coding DNA: TGTGCCAGCAGTTCCGGCGGGAGTGGTACCGGGGAGCTGTTTTTT. This translates into CASSSGGSGTGELFF.